This TCR beta chain was identified during a study of beta chain features in type 1 diabetes. General observations from the study: Patients with Type 1 diabetes showed moderately but significantly shorter TCRB CDR3s in all four CD4+ subsets.

A few counts support this clone. The antigen is undetermined. CDR1 SGHTA and CDR2 FQGTGA come from the germline V gene. CDR3 size: 14 residues. With 2 bases removed from V and 2 bases from J, the gap between germline ends came to 10 bases. Expressed TCRB transcripts were sequenced because the entire RNA isolate underwent reverse transcription. Data came from immunoSEQ multiplex PCR; TCRdb stores just in-frame clones and leaves some out. The sample lists just over 600,000 clones, around a sixth occurring once. The rearrangement joins TRBV7-3 to TRBJ2-7; D possibly corresponds to TRBD2 (6 bases). The clonotype originates from a man between 18 and 35 years old in good health. Sequencing used naive CD4+ T cells from blood. CDR3 in amino acids: CASSLRELPYEQYF. Here the CDR3 DNA reads TGTGCCAGCAGCTTACGGGAGCTTCCCTACGAGCAGTACTTC.